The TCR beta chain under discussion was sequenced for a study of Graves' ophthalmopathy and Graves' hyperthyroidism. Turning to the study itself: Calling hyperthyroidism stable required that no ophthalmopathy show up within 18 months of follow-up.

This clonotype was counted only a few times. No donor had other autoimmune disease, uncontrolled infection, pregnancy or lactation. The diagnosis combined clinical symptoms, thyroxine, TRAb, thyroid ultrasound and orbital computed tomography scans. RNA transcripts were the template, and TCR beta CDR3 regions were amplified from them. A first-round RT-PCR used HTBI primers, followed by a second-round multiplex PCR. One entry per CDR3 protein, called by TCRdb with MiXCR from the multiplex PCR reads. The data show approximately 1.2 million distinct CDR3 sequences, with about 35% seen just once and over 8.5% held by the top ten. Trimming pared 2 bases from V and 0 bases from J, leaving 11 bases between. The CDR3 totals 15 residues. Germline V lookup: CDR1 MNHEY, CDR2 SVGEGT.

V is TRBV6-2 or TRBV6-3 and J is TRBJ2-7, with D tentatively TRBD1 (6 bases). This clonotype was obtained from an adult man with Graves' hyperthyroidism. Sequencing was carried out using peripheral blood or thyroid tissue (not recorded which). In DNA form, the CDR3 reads TGTGCCAGCAGTTACGGGCAGGGGACCTCCTACGAGCAGTACTTC. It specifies CASSYGQGTSYEQYF.